The sequence of this T cell receptor (beta chain) was determined in a study of identical twins. Notes on the study in general: Cross-sectional statistical analysis, not tracking of the same donors, underpinned the conclusions.

A single record per CDR3 protein comes from TCRdb applying MiXCR to the 5' RACE reads. The sample consists of 520,000 or so distinct CDR3 sequences, around 20% of them appearing once. As concerns this clonotype: Antigen: not known.

The same sample was also studied in work on T cells expressing NK-cell markers. That source adds: These same clonotypes (in several donors) also led the CD3+CD56-NKG2C+ fraction.

Material for sequencing was CD4+ T cells sorted from blood. The receptor's source is a woman aged 18-29 years in good health.

The DNA of the CDR3 is TGTGCCAGCAGCACAGGGGGCGGCGGCTACACCTTC. Translating gives CASSTGGGGYTF. The rearrangement links TRBV11-3 to TRBJ1-2; 9 bases agree with TRBD1. The CDR3 consists of 12 residues. The V gene's germline CDR1 is SGHNT and CDR2 YENEEA. Trimming removed 5 bases from V and 8 bases from J; junction bases left unmatched: 3.